Described below is a single T cell receptor (beta chain) sequence and its context. Its specificity is not known. The data are from a study of T cell responses to AZD1222 COVID-19 vaccine. Notes on the study in general: The sample set comprised mostly white British donors with more females, and clonal diversity was possibly underestimated. Baseline serology detected seropositivity in only 5 to 7 AZD1222 recipients. Regions 160-218 and 743-854 dominated among vaccine-associated CD4 TCRs spanning spike.

The germline V gene encodes CDR1 LNHDA and CDR2 SQIVND (reference sequence). V gave up 9 bases and J gave up 6 bases, with 11 bases separating them. The CDR3 totals 12 residues. This table comes from immunoSEQ multiplex PCR, and its TCRdb copy is limited to in-frame clones, with some not included. The table shows some 97,000 clones, with approximately 87% occurring only once. The genes are TRBV19 and TRBJ1-4; D uncertain. The TCR was taken from an adult in good health. Sequences were derived from peripheral blood, sampled on day 0 of AZD1222 vaccination. For the CDR3, the DNA is TGTGCCAGCTTACAAGGCGATGAAAAACTGTTTTTT. Its protein product is CASLQGDEKLFF.